A selection of T cell receptor beta chains follows, all from one sample in a study of Ad26.COV2.S vaccination and SARS-CoV-2 variants. The method was immunoSEQ multiplex PCR; TCRdb's version includes in-frame clones alone and lacks a portion of them. The table lists under 400,000 clones, around 87% of them singletons. The sample consisted of peripheral blood, taken in a trial of Ad26.COV2.S vaccine versus placebo. The receptors were sampled from a person aged 18-60 years who received the Ad26.COV2.S COVID-19 vaccine or a placebo. The CDR3 runs from the conserved cysteine through the conserved F or W. A D gene is named only where the DNA matches it firmly. Clone size appears in some rows only: once, few, many, or a class for an expanded clone.

d_call: TRBD1; j_call: TRBJ1-1; v_call: TRBV6-5; clone_size: NA; cdr3_nt: TGTGCCAGCAGTTACAGACAGGGATGGACTGAAGCTTTCTTT; cdr3_aa: CASSYRQGWTEAFF
d_call: TRBD1; j_call: TRBJ1-2; v_call: TRBV12-5; clone_size: NA; cdr3_nt: TGTGCTAGTGGTTTGGCCTTGGACAGGACAACGTATGGCTACACCTTC; cdr3_aa: CASGLALDRTTYGYTF
d_call: NA; j_call: TRBJ1-1; v_call: TRBV2; clone_size: NA; cdr3_nt: TGTGCCAGCACCGGACTCCAAAGGGGGACTGAAGCTTTCTTT; cdr3_aa: CASTGLQRGTEAFF
d_call: NA; j_call: TRBJ1-6; v_call: TRBV30; clone_size: NA; cdr3_nt: TGTGCCTGGAGGGCCCCAGGGACCCTATATAATTCACCCCTCCACTTT; cdr3_aa: CAWRAPGTLYNSPLHF
d_call: NA; j_call: TRBJ1-4; v_call: TRBV2; clone_size: NA; cdr3_nt: TGTGCCAGCAGTCCTGACTTGTGGGCTAATGAAAAACTGTTTTTT; cdr3_aa: CASSPDLWANEKLFF
d_call: TRBD1; j_call: TRBJ1-4; v_call: TRBV9; clone_size: NA; cdr3_nt: TGTGCCAGCAGCTCCCCTGTGGGACAGGGGGCCTCAACTAATGAAAAACTGTTTTTT; cdr3_aa: CASSSPVGQGASTNEKLFF
d_call: NA; j_call: TRBJ2-7; v_call: TRBV27; clone_size: NA; cdr3_nt: TGTGCCAGCAGTCTCGGGACTCCATCCCGGGACGAGCAGTACTTC; cdr3_aa: CASSLGTPSRDEQYF
d_call: TRBD2; j_call: TRBJ2-3; v_call: TRBV7-2; clone_size: NA; cdr3_nt: TGTGCCAGCAGCTACATAGCGGGGGTAGATACGCAGTATTTT; cdr3_aa: CASSYIAGVDTQYF
d_call: TRBD2; j_call: TRBJ2-1; v_call: TRBV20-1; clone_size: NA; cdr3_nt: TGCAGTGCTAGTAGTACAAGCGGGGGCCGCAATGAGCAGTTCTTC; cdr3_aa: CSASSTSGGRNEQFF
d_call: NA; j_call: TRBJ2-3; v_call: TRBV25-1; clone_size: NA; cdr3_nt: TGTGCCAGCAGTGACCCTACAATACAAATCACAGATACGCAGTATTTT; cdr3_aa: CASSDPTIQITDTQYF
d_call: NA; j_call: TRBJ1-3; v_call: TRBV19; clone_size: NA; cdr3_nt: TGTGCCAGTAATCCGGGTCTAGGAAACACCATATATTTT; cdr3_aa: CASNPGLGNTIYF
d_call: TRBD1; j_call: TRBJ1-4; v_call: TRBV12-3/TRBV12-4; clone_size: NA; cdr3_nt: TGTGCCAGCACTACAGGGGATGGGAAACTGTTTTTT; cdr3_aa: CASTTGDGKLFF
d_call: TRBD1; j_call: TRBJ1-4; v_call: TRBV7-9; clone_size: NA; cdr3_nt: TGTGCCAGCAGCACGGAGGGGGCGAATGAAAAACTGTTTTTT; cdr3_aa: CASSTEGANEKLFF
d_call: NA; j_call: TRBJ1-2; v_call: TRBV9; clone_size: few; cdr3_nt: TGTGCCAGCAGCGTAGCTGGGACGGGGAACTATGGCTACACCTTC; cdr3_aa: CASSVAGTGNYGYTF
d_call: NA; j_call: TRBJ1-1; v_call: TRBV4-3; clone_size: NA; cdr3_nt: TGCGCCAGCAGCCAAGACAGGGTGAACACTGAAGCTTTCTTT; cdr3_aa: CASSQDRVNTEAFF
d_call: NA; j_call: TRBJ1-2; v_call: TRBV4-1; clone_size: few; cdr3_nt: TGCGCCAGCAGCCACCTCACTACGGATGGCTACACCTTC; cdr3_aa: CASSHLTTDGYTF
d_call: NA; j_call: TRBJ1-5; v_call: TRBV12-3/TRBV12-4; clone_size: NA; cdr3_nt: TGTGCCAGCAGCCCTGCCCGTAATCAGCCCCAGCATTTT; cdr3_aa: CASSPARNQPQHF
d_call: NA; j_call: TRBJ2-1; v_call: TRBV13; clone_size: NA; cdr3_nt: TGTGCCAGCAGAAAAGGGACGATTTCTAATGAGCAGTTCTTC; cdr3_aa: CASRKGTISNEQFF
d_call: TRBD1; j_call: TRBJ2-1; v_call: TRBV25-1; clone_size: NA; cdr3_nt: TGTGCCAGCACCTCCACTTGGGGGGACAGGGGCTACAATGAGCAGTTCTTC; cdr3_aa: CASTSTWGDRGYNEQFF
d_call: NA; j_call: TRBJ2-7; v_call: TRBV14; clone_size: few; cdr3_nt: TGTGCCAGCAGCCAAGGGGCTGGGCAAATCTACGAGCAGTACTTC; cdr3_aa: CASSQGAGQIYEQYF
d_call: NA; j_call: TRBJ1-1; v_call: TRBV6-5; clone_size: once; cdr3_nt: TGTGCCAGCAGTTCACCGGGGGTGAACACTGAAGCTTTCTTT; cdr3_aa: CASSSPGVNTEAFF
d_call: NA; j_call: TRBJ1-2; v_call: TRBV19; clone_size: NA; cdr3_nt: TGTGCCAGTAGTATAGCGGTTATGAGGGACACCCTCCCAGCTAACTATGGCTACACCTTC; cdr3_aa: CASSIAVMRDTLPANYGYTF
d_call: TRBD1; j_call: TRBJ1-4; v_call: TRBV5-1; clone_size: NA; cdr3_nt: TGCGCCAGCAGCCCCAAACAGGGGCGAGGAGGTGAAAAACTGTTTTTT; cdr3_aa: CASSPKQGRGGEKLFF
d_call: TRBD1; j_call: TRBJ1-1; v_call: TRBV7-3; clone_size: NA; cdr3_nt: TGTGCCAGCAGCACTACAGGGGGACCCTCTGAAGCTTTCTTT; cdr3_aa: CASSTTGGPSEAFF
d_call: NA; j_call: TRBJ1-6; v_call: TRBV5-1; clone_size: NA; cdr3_nt: TGCGCCAGCAGAGTAGAGCCCAATTCACCCCTCCACTTT; cdr3_aa: CASRVEPNSPLHF
d_call: NA; j_call: TRBJ1-5; v_call: TRBV9; clone_size: NA; cdr3_nt: TGTGCCAGCAGCGTAGATAAGTCCACGGGGCCCCAGCATTTT; cdr3_aa: CASSVDKSTGPQHF
d_call: NA; j_call: TRBJ2-2; v_call: TRBV2; clone_size: NA; cdr3_nt: TGTGCCAGCTCACTTATCGGGGACTCCACCGGGGAGCTGTTTTTT; cdr3_aa: CASSLIGDSTGELFF
d_call: TRBD1; j_call: TRBJ1-1; v_call: TRBV27; clone_size: NA; cdr3_nt: TGTGCCAGCAGTTTCCGACAGGGGATCCACACTGAAGCTTTCTTT; cdr3_aa: CASSFRQGIHTEAFF
d_call: NA; j_call: TRBJ1-1; v_call: TRBV5-4; clone_size: NA; cdr3_nt: TGTGCCAGCAGCCCCCGGGGGGTTGGAGCTTTCTTT; cdr3_aa: CASSPRGVGAFF
d_call: TRBD2; j_call: TRBJ2-5; v_call: TRBV11-3; clone_size: once; cdr3_nt: TGTGCCAGCAGCACTAGCGGGGAAGAGACCCAGTACTTC; cdr3_aa: CASSTSGEETQYF
d_call: TRBD1; j_call: TRBJ1-4; v_call: TRBV4-3; clone_size: NA; cdr3_nt: TGCGCCAGCAGCCTTTTTCTCGGACAGGCAGGGACAACTAATGAAAAACTGTTTTTT; cdr3_aa: CASSLFLGQAGTTNEKLFF
d_call: TRBD1; j_call: TRBJ1-1; v_call: TRBV9; clone_size: NA; cdr3_nt: TGTGCCAGCAGCTACCGGGACAGGGGGCGCGACGGGTCGGCTGAAGCTTTCTTT; cdr3_aa: CASSYRDRGRDGSAEAFF
d_call: NA; j_call: TRBJ2-3; v_call: TRBV19; clone_size: NA; cdr3_nt: TGTGCCAGTAGTATAGTACAGGGCACAGATACGCAGTATTTT; cdr3_aa: CASSIVQGTDTQYF
d_call: NA; j_call: TRBJ2-7; v_call: TRBV5-1; clone_size: few; cdr3_nt: TGCGCCAGCAGCTTGGTAGCGGCGAGCTCCTACGAGCAGTACTTC; cdr3_aa: CASSLVAASSYEQYF
d_call: TRBD1; j_call: TRBJ1-1; v_call: TRBV4-3; clone_size: NA; cdr3_nt: TGCGCCAGCAGCCGGGGACAGGGTTTGAACACTGAAGCTTTCTTT; cdr3_aa: CASSRGQGLNTEAFF
d_call: TRBD1; j_call: TRBJ1-6; v_call: TRBV5-6; clone_size: NA; cdr3_nt: TGTGCCAGCAGCCGGACAGGGTTCGGTTCACCCCTCCACTTT; cdr3_aa: CASSRTGFGSPLHF
d_call: NA; j_call: TRBJ2-3; v_call: TRBV2; clone_size: NA; cdr3_nt: TGTGCCAGCACTCTAATGGGGACAGATACGCAGTATTTT; cdr3_aa: CASTLMGTDTQYF
d_call: NA; j_call: TRBJ1-1; v_call: TRBV5-4; clone_size: NA; cdr3_nt: TGTGCCAGCAGCCTGGTCGGGGGCGCAGACACTGAAGCTTTCTTT; cdr3_aa: CASSLVGGADTEAFF
d_call: NA; j_call: TRBJ2-2; v_call: TRBV10-3; clone_size: few; cdr3_nt: TGTGCCATCAGTCAGTTAGGGGGAAACACCGGGGAGCTGTTTTTT; cdr3_aa: CAISQLGGNTGELFF
d_call: NA; j_call: TRBJ1-5; v_call: TRBV15; clone_size: NA; cdr3_nt: TGTGCCACCAGCAGGGGCCGGACAAATAGCAATCAGCCCCAGCATTTT; cdr3_aa: CATSRGRTNSNQPQHF
d_call: TRBD1; j_call: TRBJ1-4; v_call: TRBV7-9; clone_size: once; cdr3_nt: TGTGCCAGCAGCTTCCGACAGGGAAGTAACGAAAAACTGTTTTTT; cdr3_aa: CASSFRQGSNEKLFF
d_call: NA; j_call: TRBJ1-1; v_call: TRBV5-5; clone_size: NA; cdr3_nt: TGTGCCAGCAGCTCGCGGGACTACATGAACACTGAAGCTTTCTTT; cdr3_aa: CASSSRDYMNTEAFF
d_call: TRBD2; j_call: TRBJ2-7; v_call: TRBV4-2; clone_size: NA; cdr3_nt: TGTGCCAGCAGCCAATATCTAGCGGGGGGGATTGCCTACGAGCAGTACTTC; cdr3_aa: CASSQYLAGGIAYEQYF
d_call: NA; j_call: TRBJ2-7; v_call: TRBV7-2; clone_size: once; cdr3_nt: TGTGCCAGCAGCTTAGGACTCGGGGGCACTTACGAGCAGTACTTC; cdr3_aa: CASSLGLGGTYEQYF
d_call: NA; j_call: TRBJ1-5; v_call: TRBV2; clone_size: NA; cdr3_nt: TGTGCCAGCAGTGAAGCGAAGGGTAGCAATCAGCCCCAGCATTTT; cdr3_aa: CASSEAKGSNQPQHF
d_call: TRBD1; j_call: TRBJ1-1; v_call: TRBV3-1/TRBV3-2; clone_size: NA; cdr3_nt: TGTGCCAGCAGCCCCCTGACAGGGCTATTTCAAAGTGAAGCTTTCTTT; cdr3_aa: CASSPLTGLFQSEAFF
d_call: TRBD1; j_call: TRBJ2-7; v_call: TRBV7-9; clone_size: NA; cdr3_nt: TGTGCCAGCAGCTTTAGTCAGGGGGTGTACGAGCAGTACTTC; cdr3_aa: CASSFSQGVYEQYF
d_call: NA; j_call: TRBJ1-3; v_call: TRBV9; clone_size: NA; cdr3_nt: TGTGCCAGCAGCGTAGTTGGAGGGACTGGAAACACCATATATTTT; cdr3_aa: CASSVVGGTGNTIYF
d_call: NA; j_call: TRBJ1-2; v_call: TRBV7-8; clone_size: once; cdr3_nt: TGTGCCAGCAGCTTAGAACTAGCAGGGAAGTATGGCTACACCTTC; cdr3_aa: CASSLELAGKYGYTF
d_call: TRBD2; j_call: TRBJ2-7; v_call: TRBV6-2/TRBV6-3; clone_size: once; cdr3_nt: TGTGCCAGCAGTGGGACTAGCCCCTACGAGCAGTACTTC; cdr3_aa: CASSGTSPYEQYF
d_call: TRBD2; j_call: TRBJ2-5; v_call: TRBV5-1; clone_size: NA; cdr3_nt: TGCGCCAGCAGGGAGGGGACTAGCCCACTGGAGACCCAGTACTTC; cdr3_aa: CASREGTSPLETQYF
d_call: NA; j_call: TRBJ1-4; v_call: TRBV4-3; clone_size: NA; cdr3_nt: TGCGCCAGCAGCCAAGAACCCCCTGGACGTCAGTATGCAGGGACAAAACTGTTTTTT; cdr3_aa: CASSQEPPGRQYAGTKLFF
d_call: NA; j_call: TRBJ1-2; v_call: TRBV7-3; clone_size: NA; cdr3_nt: TGTGCCAGCTCCCCTGGGAGGGAGTATGGCTACACCTTC; cdr3_aa: CASSPGREYGYTF
d_call: NA; j_call: TRBJ2-1; v_call: TRBV29-1; clone_size: once; cdr3_nt: TGCAGCGCCCAGGGGAGCTCCTACAATGAGCAGTTCTTC; cdr3_aa: CSAQGSSYNEQFF
d_call: TRBD1; j_call: TRBJ2-1; v_call: TRBV9; clone_size: once; cdr3_nt: TGTGCCAGCAGAGTGGACAGGGAACAGGACAATGAGCAGTTCTTC; cdr3_aa: CASRVDREQDNEQFF
d_call: NA; j_call: TRBJ1-6; v_call: TRBV6-5; clone_size: NA; cdr3_nt: TGTGCCCTATCCGCCGGACCCTATAATTCACCCCTCCACTTT; cdr3_aa: CALSAGPYNSPLHF
d_call: NA; j_call: TRBJ1-5; v_call: TRBV12-3/TRBV12-4; clone_size: NA; cdr3_nt: TGTGCCAGCAGTTTAGGGGAACCACAGCCCCAGCATTTT; cdr3_aa: CASSLGEPQPQHF
d_call: NA; j_call: TRBJ1-5; v_call: TRBV7-8; clone_size: NA; cdr3_nt: TGTGCCAGCAACCAACGGGTCGGCTCCAGCGTGATGCCCCAGCATTTT; cdr3_aa: CASNQRVGSSVMPQHF
d_call: NA; j_call: TRBJ1-1; v_call: TRBV4-1; clone_size: once; cdr3_nt: TGCGCCAGCAGCCAACAGGGGAGAGGCACTGAAGCTTTCTTT; cdr3_aa: CASSQQGRGTEAFF